This T cell receptor (beta chain) comes out of a study of a mutant IDH1 vaccine in newly diagnosed glioma. Findings of the study overall: There seemed to be no relation between pseudoprogression and changes in top peripheral T cell clonotypes.

The time point denotes: week 11, during vaccination. The study gave 300 ug of mutant IDH1 20-mer peptide per vaccine dose, with topical imiquimod. Clones were read by immunoSEQ multiplex PCR, and TCRdb kept only the in-frame ones, dropping some. The sample lists under 55,000 clones; around nine tenths were seen once. V was clipped by 0 bases and J by 4 bases, with 1 base between them. CDR1 DFQATT and CDR2 SNEGSKA come from the germline V gene (reference sequence). This CDR3 contains 10 residues. Points on this clone: The target antigen is unknown.

V is TRBV20-1 and J is TRBJ2-7; D not certain. The sequenced sample was PBMCs, obtained from a glioma patient whose treatment included an IDH1 peptide vaccine. The TCR originated in a man aged 50 to 59 with glioma. The CDR3 protein is CSAREYEQYF. The CDR3 region has the DNA TGCAGTGCTAGAGAGTACGAGCAGTACTTC.